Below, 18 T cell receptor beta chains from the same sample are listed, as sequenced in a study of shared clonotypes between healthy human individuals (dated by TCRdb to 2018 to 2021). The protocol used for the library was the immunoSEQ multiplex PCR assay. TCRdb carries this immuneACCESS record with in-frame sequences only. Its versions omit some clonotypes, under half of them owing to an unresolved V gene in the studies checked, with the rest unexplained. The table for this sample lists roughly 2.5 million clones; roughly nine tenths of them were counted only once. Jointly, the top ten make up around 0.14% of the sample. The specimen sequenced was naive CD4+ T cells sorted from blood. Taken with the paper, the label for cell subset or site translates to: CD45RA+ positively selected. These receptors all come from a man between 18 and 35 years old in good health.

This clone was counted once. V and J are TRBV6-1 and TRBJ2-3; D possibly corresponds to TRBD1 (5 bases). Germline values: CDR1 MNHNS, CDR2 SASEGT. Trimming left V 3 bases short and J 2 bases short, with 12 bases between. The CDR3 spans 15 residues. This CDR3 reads CASSDLWGYTDTQYF. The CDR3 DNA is TGTGCCAGCAGTGATCTTTGGGGCTACACAGATACGCAGTATTTT.

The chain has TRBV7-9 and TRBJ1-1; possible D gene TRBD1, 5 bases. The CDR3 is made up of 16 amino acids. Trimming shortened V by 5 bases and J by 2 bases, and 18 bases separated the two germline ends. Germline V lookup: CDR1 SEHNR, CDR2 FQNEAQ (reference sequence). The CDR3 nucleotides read TGTGCCAGCAGCCCAAGGGGCAGAGAGATTAACACTGAAGCTTTCTTT. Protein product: CASSPRGREINTEAFF.

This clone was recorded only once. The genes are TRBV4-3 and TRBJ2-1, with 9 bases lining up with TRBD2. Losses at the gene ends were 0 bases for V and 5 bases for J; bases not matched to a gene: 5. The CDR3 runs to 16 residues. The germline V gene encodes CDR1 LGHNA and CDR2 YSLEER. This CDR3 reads CASSQDSSGRNNEQFF. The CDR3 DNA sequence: TGCGCCAGCAGCCAAGATTCGAGCGGGAGGAACAATGAGCAGTTCTTC.

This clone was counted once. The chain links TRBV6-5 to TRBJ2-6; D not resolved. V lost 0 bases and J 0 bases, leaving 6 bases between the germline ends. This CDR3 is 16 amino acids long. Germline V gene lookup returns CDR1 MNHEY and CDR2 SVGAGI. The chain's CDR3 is CASSYSKISGANVLTF. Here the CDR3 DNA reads TGTGCCAGCAGTTACTCGAAGATCTCTGGGGCCAACGTCCTGACTTTC.

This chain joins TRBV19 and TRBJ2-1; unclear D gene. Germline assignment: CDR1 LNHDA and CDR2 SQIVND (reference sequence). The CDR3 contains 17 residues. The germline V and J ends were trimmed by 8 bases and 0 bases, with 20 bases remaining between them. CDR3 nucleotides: TGTGCCAGTCAGAAAGCGCCCAAAAGAGACTCCTACAATGAGCAGTTCTTC. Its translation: CASQKAPKRDSYNEQFF.

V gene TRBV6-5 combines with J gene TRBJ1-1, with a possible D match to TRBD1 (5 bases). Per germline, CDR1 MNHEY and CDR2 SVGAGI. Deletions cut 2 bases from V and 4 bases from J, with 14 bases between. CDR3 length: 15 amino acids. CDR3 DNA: TGTGCCAGCAGTTACCGGGACCGACTTACCACTGAAGCTTTCTTT. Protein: CASSYRDRLTTEAFF.

The CDR3 spells CASSDGAGGTDTQYF. The CDR3 coding sequence is TGTGCCAGCAGTGATGGGGCAGGGGGCACAGATACGCAGTATTTT. The chain is built from TRBV6-1 and TRBJ2-3; perhaps TRBD1 as D (6 bases). Trimming pared 3 bases from V and 1 base from J, leaving 11 bases between. The CDR3 totals 15 residues. Germline-derived CDR1 and CDR2 are MNHNS and SASEGT.

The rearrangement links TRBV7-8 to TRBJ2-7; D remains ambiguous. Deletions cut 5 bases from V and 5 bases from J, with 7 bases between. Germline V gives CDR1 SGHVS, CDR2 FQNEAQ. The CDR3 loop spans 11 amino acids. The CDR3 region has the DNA TGTGCCAGCAGCCTTAGTAACGAGCAGTACTTC. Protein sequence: CASSLSNEQYF. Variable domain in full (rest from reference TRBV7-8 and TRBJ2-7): GAGVSQSPRYKVAKRGQDVALRCDPISGHVSLFWYQQALGQGPEFLTYFQNEAQLDKSGLPSDRFFAERPEGSVSTLKIQRTQQEDSAVYLCASSLSNEQYFGPGTRLTVT.

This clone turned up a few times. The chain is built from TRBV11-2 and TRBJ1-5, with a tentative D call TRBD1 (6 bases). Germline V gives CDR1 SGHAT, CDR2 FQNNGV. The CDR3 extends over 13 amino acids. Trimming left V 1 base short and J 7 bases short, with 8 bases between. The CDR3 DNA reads TGTGCCAGCAGCTTAGCGGGGGCCCAGCCCCAGCATTTT. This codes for CASSLAGAQPQHF.

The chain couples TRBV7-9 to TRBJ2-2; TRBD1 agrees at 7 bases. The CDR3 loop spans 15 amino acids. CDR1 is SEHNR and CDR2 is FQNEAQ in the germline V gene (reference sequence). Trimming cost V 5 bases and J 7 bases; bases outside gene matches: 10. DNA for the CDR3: TGTGCCAGCAGCGCCGGACAGGCGCCCGGCGGGGAGCTGTTTTTT. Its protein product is CASSAGQAPGGELFF. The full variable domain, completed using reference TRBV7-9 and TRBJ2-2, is DTGVSQNPRHKITKRGQNVTFRCDPISEHNRLYWYRQTLGQGPEFLTYFQNEAQLEKSRLLSDRFSAERPKGSFSTLEIQRTEQGDSAMYLCASSAGQAPGGELFFGEGSRLTVL.

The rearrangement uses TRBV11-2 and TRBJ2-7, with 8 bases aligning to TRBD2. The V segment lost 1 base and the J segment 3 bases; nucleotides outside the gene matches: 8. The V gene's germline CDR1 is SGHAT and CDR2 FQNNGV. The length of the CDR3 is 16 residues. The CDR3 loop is CASSLGGSGGHYEQYF. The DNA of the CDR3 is TGTGCCAGCAGCTTAGGAGGGAGCGGGGGCCACTACGAGCAGTACTTC.

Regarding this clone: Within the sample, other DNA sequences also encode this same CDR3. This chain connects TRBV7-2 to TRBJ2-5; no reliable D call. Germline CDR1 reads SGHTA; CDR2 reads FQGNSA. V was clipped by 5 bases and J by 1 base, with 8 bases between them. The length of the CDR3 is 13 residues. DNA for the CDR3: TGTGCCAGCAGCCGAGACACCCAAGAGACCCAGTACTTC. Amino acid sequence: CASSRDTQETQYF.

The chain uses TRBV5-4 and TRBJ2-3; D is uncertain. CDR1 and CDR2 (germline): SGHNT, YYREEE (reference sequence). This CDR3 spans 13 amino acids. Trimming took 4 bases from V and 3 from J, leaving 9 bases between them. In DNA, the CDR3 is TGTGCCAGCAGCGACATGGTGACAGATACGCAGTATTTT. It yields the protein CASSDMVTDTQYF.

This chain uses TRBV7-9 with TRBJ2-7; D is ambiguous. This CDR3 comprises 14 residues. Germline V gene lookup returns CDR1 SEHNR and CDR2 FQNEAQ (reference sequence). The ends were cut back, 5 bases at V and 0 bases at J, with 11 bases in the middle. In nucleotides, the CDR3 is TGTGCCAGCAGCCTCCGGACGAACTCCTACGAGCAGTACTTC. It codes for CASSLRTNSYEQYF.

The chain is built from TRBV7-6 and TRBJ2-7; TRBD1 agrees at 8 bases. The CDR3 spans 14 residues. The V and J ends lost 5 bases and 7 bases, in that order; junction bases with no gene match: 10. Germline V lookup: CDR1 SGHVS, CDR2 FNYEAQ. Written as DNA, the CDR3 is TGTGCCAGCAGCATGGGGACAGGCCTGGAAGAGCAGTACTTC. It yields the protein CASSMGTGLEEQYF.

The CDR3 sequence is CAWRDINYGYTF. The CDR3 DNA follows: TGTGCCTGGAGGGACATTAACTATGGCTACACCTTC. This chain uses TRBV30 with TRBJ1-2; D possibly corresponds to TRBD1 (5 bases). The CDR3 totals 12 residues. The germline V gene encodes CDR1 GTSNPN and CDR2 SVGIG (reference sequence). Deletions cut 3 bases from V and 1 base from J, with 6 bases between.

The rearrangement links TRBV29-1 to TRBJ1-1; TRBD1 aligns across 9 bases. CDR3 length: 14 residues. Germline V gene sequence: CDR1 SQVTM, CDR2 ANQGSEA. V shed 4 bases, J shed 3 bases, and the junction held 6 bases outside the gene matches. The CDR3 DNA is TGCAGCGTTGCACTACAGGGGGCTTACACTGAAGCTTTCTTT. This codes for CSVALQGAYTEAFF.

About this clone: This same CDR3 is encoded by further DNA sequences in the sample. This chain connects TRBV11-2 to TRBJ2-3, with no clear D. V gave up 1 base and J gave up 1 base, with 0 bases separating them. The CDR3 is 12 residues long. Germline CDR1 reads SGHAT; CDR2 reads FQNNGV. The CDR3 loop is CASSLGTDTQYF. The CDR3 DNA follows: TGTGCCAGCAGCTTAGGCACAGATACGCAGTATTTT.